This record covers a single T cell receptor (beta chain). Antigen: not known. This specimen belongs to a study of shared clonotypes between healthy human individuals. Study-wide results and limits: Among non-shared clonotypes, generation probabilities were lower than among those shared by all four donors.

Only in-frame clones appear in the TCRdb table, and some are missing; sequencing was by immunoSEQ multiplex PCR. The sample has 1.5 million to 1.9 million clones, 95% to 99% seen once; the top ten hold approximately 0.45%. Germline-derived CDR1 and CDR2 are MNHEY and SMNVEV (reference sequence). Trimming removed 5 bases from V and 1 base from J, with 8 bases in between. The CDR3 length is 13 residues. The sequenced sample was naive CD4+ T cells sorted from blood. Specified subset: CD45RA+ positively selected. The gene calls are TRBV27 and TRBJ2-5, with a possible D match to TRBD1 (6 bases). This sequence originates from a man in his thirties or forties in good health. The CDR3 DNA reads as TGTGCCAGCAGTAGAGGGGGCCAAGAGACCCAGTACTTC. This translates into CASSRGGQETQYF.